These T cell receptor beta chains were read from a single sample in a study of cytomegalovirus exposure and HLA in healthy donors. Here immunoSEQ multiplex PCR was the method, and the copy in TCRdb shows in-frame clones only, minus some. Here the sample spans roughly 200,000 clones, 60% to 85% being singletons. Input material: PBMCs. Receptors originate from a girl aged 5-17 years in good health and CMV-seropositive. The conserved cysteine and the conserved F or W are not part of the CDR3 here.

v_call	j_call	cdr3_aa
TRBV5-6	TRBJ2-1	ASSFGPTGEF
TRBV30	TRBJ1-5	AWSPGQGSSGPQH
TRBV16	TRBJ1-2	ASSELEGVDGYT
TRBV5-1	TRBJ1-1	ASSSTAGSDTEAF
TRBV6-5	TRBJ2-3	ASRQSSGGLDTQY
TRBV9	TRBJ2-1	ASSVDGGGAYNEQF
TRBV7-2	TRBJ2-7	ASSLQGYEQY
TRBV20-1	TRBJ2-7	SAGGSYEQY
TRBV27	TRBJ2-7	ASSAPGGTYEQY
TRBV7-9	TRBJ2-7	ASRATPGTGSLEQY
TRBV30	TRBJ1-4	AWSVHCIEGAIATNEKLF
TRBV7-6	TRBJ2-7	ASSSGVAYEQY
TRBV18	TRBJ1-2	ASSPEGSGYGYT
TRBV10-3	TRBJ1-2	AILEGRDGYT
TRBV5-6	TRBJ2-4	ASSDRLDLTNIQY
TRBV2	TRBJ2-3	ASSGQRGGRSDTQY
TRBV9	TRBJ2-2	ASSPRGAEPGELF